Detailed here is one T cell receptor beta chain. Its antigen is undetermined. With approximately 9 days of culture completed, CD4+ T cells were isolated. Half-medium replacement with IL-2 medium occurred on days 3 and 7. The table came from immunoSEQ multiplex PCR; TCRdb's copy has only in-frame clones and leaves some out. The repertoire consists of about 38,000 clones, with roughly 87% occurring once and the leading ten covering approximately 3%. The sample comes from a study of vaccination effects on CD4 cells after COVID-19. The clonotype was recovered from a human donor who received a COVID-19 vaccine. The sample in question was CD4+ T cells from PBMCs cultured without peptide, obtained before COVID-19 vaccination.

The CDR3 coding sequence is TGCAGCGTTGAAGCGACTAGCGGGGGGGCCAATGAGCAGTTCTTC. Translated: CSVEATSGGANEQFF. The chain recombines TRBV29-1 with TRBJ2-1; 14 bases are a match to TRBD2. From germline, CDR1 is SQVTM and CDR2 ANQGSEA. The V and J ends lost 1 base and 6 bases, in that order; junction bases with no gene match: 2. The CDR3 runs to 15 residues.